Listed here are 19 T cell receptor beta chains from one sample, sequenced in a study of T cells in Graves' hyperthyroidism and ophthalmopathy. RNA transcripts yielded amplified TCR beta CDR3 regions. Primed by the HTBI set, a first-round RT-PCR was run on the TCR CDR3. Each CDR3 protein is one row after TCRdb ran MiXCR on the multiplex PCR reads. The profile shows approximately 250,000 distinct CDR3 sequences, approximately 23% of them singletons. Sequenced input: blood. The receptors here all came from a woman in her thirties or forties with Graves' ophthalmopathy.

This clonotype was seen repeatedly, ten times or more. The chain couples TRBV18 to TRBJ1-1, with D uncertain. V lost 3 bases and J lost 0, with 8 bases in between. The CDR3 extends over 14 amino acids. The germline gives CDR1 KGHSH, CDR2 LQKENI. Here the CDR3 reads CASSPDTLNTEAFF. In nucleotides, the CDR3 is TGTGCCAGCTCACCGGATACTTTGAACACTGAAGCTTTCTTT.

The chain carries TRBV6-5 and TRBJ2-7; no definite D call. This CDR3 spans 13 amino acids. V was cut by 0 bases and J by 7 bases, with 10 bases left in between. Germline V gives CDR1 MNHEY, CDR2 SVGAGI. The CDR3 nucleotides are TGTGCCAGCAGTTACTCGCGATTGTGGGAGCAGTACTTC. It yields the protein CASSYSRLWEQYF.

This clonotype was observed many times. The chain uses TRBV28 and TRBJ1-1, with 7 bases aligning to TRBD1. Unmatched junction bases numbered 3, after V lost 5 bases and J lost 6 bases. The V gene's germline CDR1 is MDHEN and CDR2 SYDVKM. This CDR3 has 12 residues. The chain's CDR3 is CASSLGQAEAFF. The CDR3 nucleotides read TGTGCCAGCAGTCTAGGACAGGCTGAAGCTTTCTTT.

This clonotype came up many times. The chain employs TRBV9 and TRBJ2-7; a weak D match, TRBD1 (5 bases). The germline V gene has CDR1 SGDLS and CDR2 YYNGEE. V shed 0 bases and J shed 3 bases, with 16 bases lying between them. The CDR3 runs to 16 residues. As DNA, the CDR3 is TGTGCCAGCAGCGTAGGGGCGACAGAAGCTGGCTACGAGCAGTACTTC. The encoded protein is CASSVGATEAGYEQYF.

This clonotype was recorded at least ten times. The chain recombines TRBV2 with TRBJ1-1; no reliable D call. In germline, CDR1 is SNHLY, CDR2 FYNNEI. The CDR3 totals 11 residues. V was clipped by 3 bases and J by 13 bases, with 12 bases between them. The DNA of the CDR3 is TGTGCCAGCAGTGACGGGCCCAGATTTTTCTTT. This sequence encodes CASSDGPRFFF.

This clonotype occurred many times. The J gene is TRBJ1-2, the V gene TRBV5-1; maybe TRBD1 (6 bases). Per the germline V gene, CDR1 is SGHRS and CDR2 is YFSETQ. This CDR3 comprises 13 residues. The ends were cut back, 0 bases at V and 8 bases at J, with 11 bases in the middle. CDR3 sequence reads: CASSLDRVWGYTF. CDR3 sequence (DNA): TGCGCCAGCAGCTTGGACAGGGTTTGGGGCTACACCTTC.

This clonotype was detected ten times or more. The J gene is TRBJ1-2, the V gene TRBV20-1; 7 nucleotides agree with TRBD1. Germline trimming cut 0 bases from V and 4 bases from J; bases unmatched to any gene: 5. CDR3 length: 14 amino acids. The V gene's germline CDR1 is DFQATT and CDR2 SNEGSKA (reference sequence). The CDR3 loop reads CSARETRGSYGYTF. The CDR3 DNA reads as TGCAGTGCTAGAGAGACCAGGGGGAGCTATGGCTACACCTTC.

The V gene is TRBV20-1, the J gene TRBJ1-1; tentative D call: TRBD1 (5 bases). The CDR3 length is 13 residues. The ends were cut back, 5 bases at V and 5 bases at J, with 15 bases in the middle. Per germline, CDR1 DFQATT and CDR2 SNEGSKA (reference sequence). Written as DNA, the CDR3 is TGCAGTGCTGAGGCAGGGACGAGGACTGAAGCTTTCTTT. Translating it yields CSAEAGTRTEAFF.

The chain carries TRBV27 and TRBJ2-4, with 7 bases lining up with TRBD2. V shed 5 bases and J 2 bases; nucleotides not matched to a gene: 3. The CDR3 runs to 14 residues. The germline gives CDR1 MNHEY, CDR2 SMNVEV (reference sequence). The CDR3 DNA reads as TGTGCCAGCAGTACGGGGGGACCCAAAAACATTCAGTACTTC. This translates into CASSTGGPKNIQYF.

Ten or more counts support this clonotype. The chain joins TRBV20-1 to TRBJ2-7; D assignment may be TRBD1 or TRBD2 (5 bases each). Trimming removed 8 bases at V and 1 base at J, with 18 bases between. Germline lookup yields CDR1 DFQATT and CDR2 SNEGSKA (reference sequence). The CDR3 has 14 residues. The CDR3 sequence: CSPEPGPPSYEQYF. The CDR3 region has the DNA TGCAGTCCCGAACCGGGACCCCCATCCTACGAGCAGTACTTC.

This clonotype showed up many times. This chain connects TRBV7-2 to TRBJ2-7, with 7 nucleotides matching TRBD2. The V and J ends lost 6 bases and 0 bases, in that order; junction bases with no gene match: 8. The length of the CDR3 is 15 residues. CDR1 and CDR2 from the germline V gene are SGHTA and FQGNSA. CDR3 nucleotide sequence: TGTGCCAGCAGACCCTCTCGCGGGAGCTCCTACGAGCAGTACTTC. It is translated as CASRPSRGSSYEQYF.

This sequence joins TRBV6-1 and TRBJ2-7, with D uncertain. The germline V and J ends were trimmed by 2 bases and 2 bases, with 10 bases remaining between them. Germline lookup yields CDR1 MNHNS and CDR2 SASEGT. CDR3 length: 14 residues. CDR3 amino acids: CASSERMPTYEQYF. CDR3 in DNA: TGTGCCAGCAGTGAACGAATGCCCACCTACGAGCAGTACTTC.

This clonotype showed up many times. The chain joins TRBV5-1 to TRBJ2-7, with 11 bases aligning to TRBD2. The germline gives CDR1 SGHRS, CDR2 YFSETQ. There are 15 residues in the CDR3. V shed 0 bases, J shed 3 bases, and the junction held 2 bases outside the gene matches. DNA of the CDR3: TGCGCCAGCAGCTTGGGACTAGCGGGATTCTACGAGCAGTACTTC. The encoded protein is CASSLGLAGFYEQYF. The full variable domain, rest sourced from reference TRBV5-1 and TRBJ2-7, is KAGVTQTPRYLIKTRGQQVTLSCSPISGHRSVSWYQQTPGQGLQFLFEYFSETQRNKGNFPGRFSGRQFSNSRSEMNVSTLELGDSALYLCASSLGLAGFYEQYFGPGTRLTVT.

This clonotype was recorded at least ten times. The gene calls are TRBV6-2 or TRBV6-3 and TRBJ2-2; perhaps D is TRBD1 or TRBD2 (5 bases each). Germline V lookup: CDR1 MNHEY, CDR2 SVGEGT. The V end lost 2 bases, the J end lost 2 bases, and 18 bases lay between the germline ends. This CDR3 has 18 residues. This CDR3 is CASSYAAGSGSNTGELFF. The CDR3 bases are TGTGCCAGCAGTTACGCGGCAGGGTCGGGATCCAACACCGGGGAGCTGTTTTTT.

This clonotype was counted ten times or more. V gene TRBV4-1 combines with J gene TRBJ1-1; D not certain. V was pared by 1 base and J by 0 bases, with 12 bases between. CDR3 size: 16 residues. From germline, CDR1 is MGHRA and CDR2 YSYEKL. CDR3 nucleotides: TGCGCCAGCAGCCAAGGTTCGGGTCACTTGAACACTGAAGCTTTCTTT. Protein product: CASSQGSGHLNTEAFF.

The rearrangement joins TRBV20-1 to TRBJ1-5, with 8 bases fitting TRBD1. With V trimmed by 3 bases and J by 1 base, 14 bases remained unmatched. Germline V gives CDR1 DFQATT, CDR2 SNEGSKA (reference sequence). This CDR3 spans 18 amino acids. The CDR3 DNA reads as TGCAGTGCTAGTCCTGCGGACGGACAGGGAGGAAGCAATCAGCCCCAGCATTTT. Its protein product is CSASPADGQGGSNQPQHF.

This clonotype is termed medium-sized. The CDR3 is CSTGQGGYGYTF. The CDR3 nucleotides are TGCAGCACGGGACAGGGGGGCTATGGCTACACCTTC. J is TRBJ1-2 and V is TRBV29-1, with 11 positions matching TRBD1. J gave up 4 bases and V 8 bases, and 3 bases lay outside the gene matches. The V gene's germline CDR1 is SQVTM and CDR2 ANQGSEA. The CDR3 runs 12 residues.

This clonotype was recorded many times. The chain employs TRBV9 and TRBJ2-2; TRBD2 matches 12 bases. The CDR3 extends over 19 amino acids. The germline V gene encodes CDR1 SGDLS and CDR2 YYNGEE. V dropped 0 bases and J dropped 11; count of bases not matched to a gene: 17. For the CDR3, the DNA is TGTGCCAGCAGCGTAGTGACTAGCGGGAGAGCCAGGGGTCTTTGCGAGCTGTTTTTT. This sequence encodes CASSVVTSGRARGLCELFF.

The table lists this clonotype with many counts. V is TRBV20-1 and J is TRBJ1-3; 7 nucleotides match TRBD1. The CDR3 covers 15 residues. The germline V gene has CDR1 DFQATT and CDR2 SNEGSKA (reference sequence). With 4 bases clipped from V and 4 bases from J, the junction kept 10 bases outside the gene matches. The CDR3 protein is CSATSNDRAGNTIYF. In nucleotides, the CDR3 is TGCAGTGCTACCTCCAACGACAGGGCGGGAAACACCATATATTTT.